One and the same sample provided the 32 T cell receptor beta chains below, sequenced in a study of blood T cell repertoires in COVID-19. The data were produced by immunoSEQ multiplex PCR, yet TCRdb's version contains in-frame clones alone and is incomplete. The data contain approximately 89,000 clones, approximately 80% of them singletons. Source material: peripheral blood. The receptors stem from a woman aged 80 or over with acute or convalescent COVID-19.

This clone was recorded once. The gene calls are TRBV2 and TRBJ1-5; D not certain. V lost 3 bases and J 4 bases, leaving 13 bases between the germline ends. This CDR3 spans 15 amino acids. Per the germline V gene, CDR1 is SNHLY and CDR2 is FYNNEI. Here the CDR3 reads CASSDETVANQPQHF. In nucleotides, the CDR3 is TGTGCCAGCAGTGATGAGACGGTAGCAAATCAGCCCCAGCATTTT.

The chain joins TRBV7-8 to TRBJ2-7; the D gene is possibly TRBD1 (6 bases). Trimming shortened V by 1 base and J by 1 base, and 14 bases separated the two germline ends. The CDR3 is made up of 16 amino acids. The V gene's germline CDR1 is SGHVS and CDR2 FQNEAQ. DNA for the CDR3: TGTGCCAGCAGCTTAGACCAGGGGCCTATATCCTACGAGCAGTACTTC. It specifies CASSLDQGPISYEQYF.

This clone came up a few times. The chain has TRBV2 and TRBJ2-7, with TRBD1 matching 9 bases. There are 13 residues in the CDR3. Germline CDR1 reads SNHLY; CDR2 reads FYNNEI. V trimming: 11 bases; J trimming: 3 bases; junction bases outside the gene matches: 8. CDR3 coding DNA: TGTGCCTCTGCTACGGGACAGGGCTACGAGCAGTACTTC. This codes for CASATGQGYEQYF.

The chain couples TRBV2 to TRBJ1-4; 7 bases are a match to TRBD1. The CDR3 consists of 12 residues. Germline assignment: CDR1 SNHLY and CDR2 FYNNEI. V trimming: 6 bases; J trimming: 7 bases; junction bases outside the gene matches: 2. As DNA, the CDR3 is TGTGCCAGCAGAGACAGGGTTGAAAAACTGTTTTTT. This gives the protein CASRDRVEKLFF.

The CDR3 bases are TGTGCCAGCAGCCATCCCCGGACAGGGGGTAGGTTGTTTTTT. This codes for CASSHPRTGGRLFF. The chain uses TRBV7-3 and TRBJ2-2; 10 nucleotides agree with TRBD1. Germline lookup yields CDR1 SGHTA and CDR2 FQGTGA. CDR3 size: 14 residues. The V and J ends lost 5 bases and 15 bases, in that order; junction bases with no gene match: 12.

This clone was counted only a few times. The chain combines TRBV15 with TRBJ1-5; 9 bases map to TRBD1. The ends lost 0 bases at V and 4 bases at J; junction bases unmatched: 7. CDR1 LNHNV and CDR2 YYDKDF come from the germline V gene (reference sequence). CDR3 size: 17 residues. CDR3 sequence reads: CATSRERATGGNQPQHF. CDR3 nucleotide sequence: TGTGCCACCAGCAGAGAGAGGGCGACAGGGGGAAATCAGCCCCAGCATTTT.

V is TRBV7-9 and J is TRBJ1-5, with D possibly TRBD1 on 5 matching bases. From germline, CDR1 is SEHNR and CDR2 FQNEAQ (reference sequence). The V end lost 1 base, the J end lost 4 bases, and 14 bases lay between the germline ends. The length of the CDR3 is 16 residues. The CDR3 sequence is CASSLEGNLGNQPQHF. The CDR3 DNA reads TGTGCCAGCAGCTTAGAGGGGAACCTAGGGAATCAGCCCCAGCATTTT.

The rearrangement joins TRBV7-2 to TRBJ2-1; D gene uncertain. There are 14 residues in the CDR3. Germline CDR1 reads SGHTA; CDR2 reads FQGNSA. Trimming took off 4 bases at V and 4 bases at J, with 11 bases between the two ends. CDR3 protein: CASSSSSGYNEQFF. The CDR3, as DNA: TGTGCCAGCAGCTCATCTTCAGGTTACAATGAGCAGTTCTTC.

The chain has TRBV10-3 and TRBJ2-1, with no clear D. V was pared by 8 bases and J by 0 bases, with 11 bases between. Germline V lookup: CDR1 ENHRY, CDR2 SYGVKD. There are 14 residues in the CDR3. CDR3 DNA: TGTGCCATCGGCCCTGCCCCCTCCTACAATGAGCAGTTCTTC. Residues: CAIGPAPSYNEQFF.

Written as DNA, the CDR3 is TGTGCCAGCAGCTTAGATGAGGCCTTAGCCAAAAACATTCAGTACTTC. Amino acid sequence: CASSLDEALAKNIQYF. The V gene is TRBV7-2, the J gene TRBJ2-4; the D is unclear. CDR1 and CDR2 from the germline V gene are SGHTA and FQGNSA. The V end lost 1 base, the J end lost 0 bases, and 10 bases lay between the germline ends. The CDR3 is made up of 16 amino acids.

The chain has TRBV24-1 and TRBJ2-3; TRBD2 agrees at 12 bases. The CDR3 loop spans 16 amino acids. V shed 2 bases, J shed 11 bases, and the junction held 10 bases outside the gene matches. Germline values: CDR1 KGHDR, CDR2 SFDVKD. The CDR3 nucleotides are TGTGCCACCAGTGATTCAACCGGGACTAGCGGGCTCGGGCAGTATTTT. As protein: CATSDSTGTSGLGQYF.

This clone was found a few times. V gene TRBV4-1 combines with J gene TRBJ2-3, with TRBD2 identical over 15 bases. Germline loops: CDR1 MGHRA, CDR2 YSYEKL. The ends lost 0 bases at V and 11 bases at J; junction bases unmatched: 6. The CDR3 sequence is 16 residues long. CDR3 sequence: CASSQDGTSGGRRQYF. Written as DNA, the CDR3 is TGCGCCAGCAGCCAAGATGGGACTAGCGGGGGGAGGAGGCAGTATTTT.

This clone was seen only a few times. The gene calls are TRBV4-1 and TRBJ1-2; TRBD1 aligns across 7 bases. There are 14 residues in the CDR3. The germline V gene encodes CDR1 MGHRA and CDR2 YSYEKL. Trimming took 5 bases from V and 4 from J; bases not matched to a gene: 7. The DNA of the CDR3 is TGCGCCAGCAGCAGGACAGGACTCACCTATGGCTACACCTTC. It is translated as CASSRTGLTYGYTF.

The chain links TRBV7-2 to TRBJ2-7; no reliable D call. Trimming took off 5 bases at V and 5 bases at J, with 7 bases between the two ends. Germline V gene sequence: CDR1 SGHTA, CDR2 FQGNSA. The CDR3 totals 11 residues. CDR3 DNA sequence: TGTGCCAGCAGCCTCCGTCACGAGCAGTACTTC. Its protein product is CASSLRHEQYF.

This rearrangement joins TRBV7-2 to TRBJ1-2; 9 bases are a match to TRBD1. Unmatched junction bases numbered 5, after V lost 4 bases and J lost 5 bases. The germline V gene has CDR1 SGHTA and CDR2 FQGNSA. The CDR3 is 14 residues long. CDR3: CASSSHRGRYGYTF. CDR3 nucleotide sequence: TGTGCCAGCAGCTCGCACAGGGGGCGATATGGCTACACCTTC.

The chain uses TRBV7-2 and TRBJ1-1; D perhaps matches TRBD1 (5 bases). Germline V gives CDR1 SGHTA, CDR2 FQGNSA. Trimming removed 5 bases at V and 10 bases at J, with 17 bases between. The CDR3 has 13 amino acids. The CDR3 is CASSETLGEGAFF. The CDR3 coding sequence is TGTGCCAGCAGCGAGACCCTGGGGGAGGGAGCTTTCTTT.

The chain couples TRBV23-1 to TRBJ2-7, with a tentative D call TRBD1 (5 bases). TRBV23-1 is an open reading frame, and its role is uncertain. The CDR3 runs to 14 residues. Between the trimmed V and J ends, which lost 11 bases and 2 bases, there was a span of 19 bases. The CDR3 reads CAGCIGRAPYEQYF. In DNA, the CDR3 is TGCGCCGGATGTATAGGCAGGGCACCCTACGAGCAGTACTTC.

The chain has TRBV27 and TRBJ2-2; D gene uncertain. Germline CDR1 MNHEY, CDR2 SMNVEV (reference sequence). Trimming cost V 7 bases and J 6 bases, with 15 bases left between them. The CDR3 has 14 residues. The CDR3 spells CASTSSPFAGELFF. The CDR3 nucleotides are TGTGCCAGCACCAGTTCACCGTTCGCCGGGGAGCTGTTTTTT.

The DNA for the CDR3 is TGCGCCAGCAGTATAGCGGGACCCCAAGAGACCCAGTACTTC. Amino acid sequence: CASSIAGPQETQYF. The chain employs TRBV10-2 and TRBJ2-5; TRBD2 matches at 8 bases. Per germline, CDR1 WSHSY and CDR2 SAAADI. CDR3 length: 14 amino acids. With 5 bases clipped from V and 1 base from J, the junction kept 3 bases outside the gene matches.

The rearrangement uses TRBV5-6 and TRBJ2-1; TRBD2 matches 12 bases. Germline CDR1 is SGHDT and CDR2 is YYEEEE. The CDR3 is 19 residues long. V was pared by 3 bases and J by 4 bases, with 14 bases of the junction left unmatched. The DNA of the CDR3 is TGTGCCAGCAGCTCAACGGGACTCCGGACTAGCGGGGCTTACAATGAGCAGTTCTTC. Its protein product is CASSSTGLRTSGAYNEQFF. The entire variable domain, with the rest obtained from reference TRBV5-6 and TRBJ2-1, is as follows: DAGVTQSPTHLIKTRGQQVTLRCSPKSGHDTVSWYQQALGQGPQFIFQYYEEEERQRGNFPDRFSGHQFPNYSSELNVNALLLGDSALYLCASSSTGLRTSGAYNEQFFGPGTRLTVL.

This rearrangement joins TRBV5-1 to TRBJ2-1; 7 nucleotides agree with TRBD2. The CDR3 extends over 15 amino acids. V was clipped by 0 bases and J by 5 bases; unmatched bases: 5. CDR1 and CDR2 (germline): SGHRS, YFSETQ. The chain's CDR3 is CASSLGGGGDNEQFF. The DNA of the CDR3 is TGCGCCAGCAGCTTGGGTGGCGGGGGAGACAATGAGCAGTTCTTC. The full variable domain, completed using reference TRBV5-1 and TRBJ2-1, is KAGVTQTPRYLIKTRGQQVTLSCSPISGHRSVSWYQQTPGQGLQFLFEYFSETQRNKGNFPGRFSGRQFSNSRSEMNVSTLELGDSALYLCASSLGGGGDNEQFFGPGTRLTVL.

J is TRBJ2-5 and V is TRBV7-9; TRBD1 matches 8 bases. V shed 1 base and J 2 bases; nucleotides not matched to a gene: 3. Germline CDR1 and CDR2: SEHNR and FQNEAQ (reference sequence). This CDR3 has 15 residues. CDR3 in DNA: TGTGCCAGCAGCTTAGTAGGGACAGGACAAGAGACCCAGTACTTC. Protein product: CASSLVGTGQETQYF.

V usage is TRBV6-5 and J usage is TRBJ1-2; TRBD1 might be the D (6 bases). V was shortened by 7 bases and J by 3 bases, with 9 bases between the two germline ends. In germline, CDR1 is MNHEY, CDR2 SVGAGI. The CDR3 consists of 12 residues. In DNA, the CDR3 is TGTGCCAGCAAGCCAGGGGACTATGGCTACACCTTC. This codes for CASKPGDYGYTF.

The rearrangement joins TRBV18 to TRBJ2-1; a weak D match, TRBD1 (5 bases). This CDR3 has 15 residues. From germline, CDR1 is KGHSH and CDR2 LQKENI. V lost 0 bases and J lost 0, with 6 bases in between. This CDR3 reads CASSPPTGSYNEQFF. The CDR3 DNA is TGTGCCAGCTCACCACCCACAGGCTCCTACAATGAGCAGTTCTTC. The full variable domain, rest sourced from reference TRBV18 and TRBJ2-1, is NAGVMQNPRHLVRRRGQEARLRCSPMKGHSHVYWYRQLPEEGLKFMVYLQKENIIDESGMPKERFSAEFPKEGPSILRIQQVVRGDSAAYFCASSPPTGSYNEQFFGPGTRLTVL.

The CDR3 DNA sequence: TGTGCCAGCAGCTCCGGGACTAGCGCCGACACCGGGGAGCTGTTTTTT. Encoded protein: CASSSGTSADTGELFF. The genes are TRBV5-8 and TRBJ2-2; 10 positions match TRBD2. The CDR3 is 16 amino acids. Germline CDR1 is SGHTS and CDR2 is YDEGEE. V lost 3 bases, J lost 3 bases, and 5 bases stayed unmatched.

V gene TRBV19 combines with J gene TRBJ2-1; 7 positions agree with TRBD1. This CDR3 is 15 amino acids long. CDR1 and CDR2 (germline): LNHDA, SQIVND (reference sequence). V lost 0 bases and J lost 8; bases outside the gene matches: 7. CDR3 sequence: CASSIDRTGRDEQFF. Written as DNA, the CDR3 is TGTGCCAGTAGTATAGATCGGACAGGTCGCGATGAGCAGTTCTTC.

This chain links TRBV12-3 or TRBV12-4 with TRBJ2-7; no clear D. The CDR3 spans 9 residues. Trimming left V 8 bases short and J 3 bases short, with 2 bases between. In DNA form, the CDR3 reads TGTGCCAGCCACTACGAGCAGTACTTC. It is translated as CASHYEQYF.

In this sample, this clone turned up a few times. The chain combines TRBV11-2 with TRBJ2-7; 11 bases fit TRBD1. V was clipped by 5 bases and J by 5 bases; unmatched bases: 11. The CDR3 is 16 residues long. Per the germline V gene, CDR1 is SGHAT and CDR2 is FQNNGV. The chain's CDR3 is CASSRSRDRGSNEQYF. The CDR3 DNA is TGTGCCAGCAGCCGGTCCCGGGACAGGGGGAGCAACGAGCAGTACTTC.

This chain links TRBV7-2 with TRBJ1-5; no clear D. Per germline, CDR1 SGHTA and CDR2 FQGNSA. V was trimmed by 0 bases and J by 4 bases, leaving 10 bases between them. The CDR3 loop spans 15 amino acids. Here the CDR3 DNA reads TGTGCCAGCAGCTTAGCGCATGAGAATAATCAGCCCCAGCATTTT. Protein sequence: CASSLAHENNQPQHF.

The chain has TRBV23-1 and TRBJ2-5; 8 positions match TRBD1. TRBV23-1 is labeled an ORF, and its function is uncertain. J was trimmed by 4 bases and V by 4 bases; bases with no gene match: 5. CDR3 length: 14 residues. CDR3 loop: CASSRQGARETQYF. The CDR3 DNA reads TGCGCCAGCAGTCGGCAGGGGGCTCGAGAGACCCAGTACTTC.

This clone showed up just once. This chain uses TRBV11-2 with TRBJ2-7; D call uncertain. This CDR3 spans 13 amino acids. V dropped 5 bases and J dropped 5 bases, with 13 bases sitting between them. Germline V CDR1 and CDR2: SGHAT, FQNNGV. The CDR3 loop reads CASSHSSVNEQYF. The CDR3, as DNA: TGTGCCAGCAGCCATAGCTCGGTGAACGAGCAGTACTTC.

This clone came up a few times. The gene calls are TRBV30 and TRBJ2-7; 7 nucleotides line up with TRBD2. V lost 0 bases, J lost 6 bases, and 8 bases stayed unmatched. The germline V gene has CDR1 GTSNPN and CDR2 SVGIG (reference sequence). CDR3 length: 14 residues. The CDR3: CAWSVGEGRLEQYF. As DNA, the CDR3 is TGTGCCTGGAGTGTAGGGGAGGGCCGTCTCGAGCAGTACTTC.